This is a list of T cell receptor beta chains from one sample in a study of T cell repertoires in cytomegalovirus infection. MiXCR, run by TCRdb on the reads, gives a single entry per CDR3 protein. The table includes about 150,000 distinct CDR3 sequences, 23% detected once. The sequencing input was PBMCs. These receptors were obtained from a human donor in good health (CMV status not recorded). Some clones in this sample may be carry-over from other donors' samples. Both conserved end residues are part of each CDR3. The order of the fields is D gene, J gene, V gene, clone size, CDR3 protein, CDR3 DNA. The D gene is left open where the match is weak. Size tells how often a clone was seen (once, few, many) or the class of an expanded clone, and some rows leave it out.

D gene: .
J gene: TRBJ1-1
V gene: TRBV7-9
clone size: .
CDR3 protein: CASSLSLRALGTEAFF
CDR3 DNA: TGTGCCAGCAGCTTAAGTCTCAGGGCGCTGGGGACTGAAGCTTTCTTT

D gene: TRBD1
J gene: TRBJ1-1
V gene: TRBV7-3
clone size: .
CDR3 protein: CASSPWTGENTHAFF
CDR3 DNA: TGTGCCAGCAGCCCTTGGACAGGCGAGAACACTCATGCTTTCTTT

D gene: TRBD2
J gene: TRBJ2-3
V gene: TRBV7-8
clone size: few
CDR3 protein: CASSLVVGGAMNTQYF
CDR3 DNA: TGTGCCAGCAGCTTAGTAGTCGGGGGGGCCATGAATACGCAGTATTTT

D gene: .
J gene: TRBJ1-5
V gene: TRBV15
clone size: .
CDR3 protein: CATSRETGGVNQPQHF
CDR3 DNA: TGTGCCACCAGCAGAGAGACAGGAGGAGTAAATCAGCCCCAGCATTTT

D gene: TRBD1
J gene: TRBJ1-2
V gene: TRBV28
clone size: many
CDR3 protein: CASSSDRVFGYTF
CDR3 DNA: TGTGCCAGCAGTTCGGACAGGGTGTTTGGCTACACCTTC

D gene: .
J gene: TRBJ1-6
V gene: TRBV7-2
clone size: many
CDR3 protein: CASSLVGTPGKNSPLHF
CDR3 DNA: TGTGCCAGCAGCTTAGTGGGGACCCCGGGGAAGAATTCACCCCTCCACTTT

D gene: .
J gene: TRBJ2-2
V gene: TRBV7-2
clone size: many
CDR3 protein: CASSSRTGELFF
CDR3 DNA: TGTGCCAGCAGCTCCCGCACCGGGGAGCTGTTTTTT

D gene: .
J gene: TRBJ1-2
V gene: TRBV29-1
clone size: .
CDR3 protein: CSVENPNNYGYTF
CDR3 DNA: TGCAGCGTTGAAAATCCCAACAACTATGGCTACACCTTC

D gene: .
J gene: TRBJ2-5
V gene: TRBV7-9
clone size: .
CDR3 protein: CASSLWQGIETQYF
CDR3 DNA: TGTGCCAGCAGCTTATGGCAGGGAATTGAGACCCAGTACTTC

D gene: .
J gene: TRBJ1-1
V gene: TRBV7-3
clone size: few
CDR3 protein: CASSPHAGDEAFF
CDR3 DNA: TGTGCCAGCAGCCCCCACGCAGGGGATGAAGCTTTCTTT

D gene: TRBD1
J gene: TRBJ1-3
V gene: TRBV7-2
clone size: .
CDR3 protein: CASSLNIRGGSGNTIYF
CDR3 DNA: TGTGCCAGCAGCTTGAATATCAGGGGGGGCTCTGGAAACACCATATATTTT

D gene: TRBD2
J gene: TRBJ2-3
V gene: TRBV5-5
clone size: .
CDR3 protein: CASSLGLAAPGTQYF
CDR3 DNA: TGTGCCAGCAGCTTGGGACTAGCGGCCCCCGGTACGCAGTATTTT

D gene: .
J gene: TRBJ2-5
V gene: TRBV9
clone size: few
CDR3 protein: CASSVEETQYF
CDR3 DNA: TGTGCCAGCAGCGTCGAAGAGACCCAGTACTTC

D gene: .
J gene: TRBJ2-7
V gene: TRBV29-1
clone size: .
CDR3 protein: CSVNGQSSYEQYF
CDR3 DNA: TGCAGCGTTAACGGACAGTCGTCCTACGAGCAGTACTTC

D gene: .
J gene: TRBJ2-4
V gene: TRBV15
clone size: .
CDR3 protein: CATSRDSAGDKNIQYF
CDR3 DNA: TGTGCCACCAGCAGAGATTCAGCGGGTGACAAAAACATTCAGTACTTC

D gene: .
J gene: TRBJ2-1
V gene: TRBV7-6
clone size: few
CDR3 protein: CASSLGSLRATATYNEQFF
CDR3 DNA: TGTGCCAGCAGCTTAGGGTCGCTCCGGGCAACGGCTACCTACAATGAGCAGTTCTTC

D gene: .
J gene: TRBJ2-5
V gene: TRBV5-4
clone size: .
CDR3 protein: CASSLLGSETQYF
CDR3 DNA: TGTGCCAGCAGCTTGCTGGGCTCGGAGACCCAGTACTTC

D gene: .
J gene: TRBJ1-2
V gene: TRBV30
clone size: few
CDR3 protein: CAWSAGVGGYTF
CDR3 DNA: TGTGCCTGGAGTGCCGGGGTCGGAGGCTACACCTTC

D gene: TRBD2
J gene: TRBJ2-3
V gene: TRBV7-2
clone size: many
CDR3 protein: CASSLGLAGGNTQYF
CDR3 DNA: TGTGCCAGCAGCTTAGGCCTAGCGGGAGGGAACACGCAGTATTTT

D gene: TRBD2
J gene: TRBJ2-7
V gene: TRBV29-1
clone size: .
CDR3 protein: CSGLLAGGREQYF
CDR3 DNA: TGCAGCGGGTTACTAGCGGGGGGGCGTGAGCAGTACTTC

D gene: .
J gene: TRBJ2-6
V gene: TRBV7-2
clone size: .
CDR3 protein: CASSLAGRSGANGLTF
CDR3 DNA: TGTGCCAGCAGCTTAGCGGGCCGGTCTGGGGCCAACGGCCTGACTTTC

D gene: .
J gene: TRBJ2-3
V gene: TRBV5-4
clone size: few
CDR3 protein: CASSFWGSPDTQYF
CDR3 DNA: TGTGCCAGCAGCTTTTGGGGGAGCCCAGATACGCAGTATTTT

D gene: .
J gene: TRBJ1-2
V gene: TRBV7-9
clone size: few
CDR3 protein: CASIRNGYTF
CDR3 DNA: TGTGCCAGCATCAGGAATGGCTACACCTTC

D gene: .
J gene: TRBJ2-2
V gene: TRBV30
clone size: .
CDR3 protein: CAWSLSGVGDTGELFF
CDR3 DNA: TGTGCCTGGAGCTTATCAGGGGTTGGGGACACCGGGGAGCTGTTTTTT

D gene: .
J gene: TRBJ2-7
V gene: TRBV19
clone size: many
CDR3 protein: CASSIETGSEQYF
CDR3 DNA: TGTGCCAGTAGTATAGAAACCGGATCCGAGCAGTACTTC

D gene: TRBD2
J gene: TRBJ2-5
V gene: TRBV7-8
clone size: few
CDR3 protein: CASSLEAGGRETQYF
CDR3 DNA: TGTGCCAGCAGCTTAGAAGCGGGGGGGCGGGAGACCCAGTACTTC

D gene: .
J gene: TRBJ2-3
V gene: TRBV5-4
clone size: .
CDR3 protein: CASSFRTPPGDTQYF
CDR3 DNA: TGTGCCAGCAGCTTCCGGACTCCGCCTGGGGATACGCAGTATTTT

D gene: .
J gene: TRBJ1-1
V gene: TRBV2
clone size: .
CDR3 protein: CASSVTGSTEAFF
CDR3 DNA: TGTGCCAGCAGTGTGACCGGGAGCACTGAAGCTTTCTTT

D gene: TRBD2
J gene: TRBJ2-3
V gene: TRBV7-9
clone size: few
CDR3 protein: CASRRGLAGAGDTQYF
CDR3 DNA: TGTGCCAGCAGACGGGGACTAGCGGGGGCTGGGGATACGCAGTATTTT

D gene: .
J gene: TRBJ1-1
V gene: TRBV7-9
clone size: few
CDR3 protein: CASSLAPGQMNTEAFF
CDR3 DNA: TGTGCCAGCAGCTTAGCCCCGGGACAAATGAACACTGAAGCTTTCTTT

D gene: TRBD2
J gene: TRBJ2-1
V gene: TRBV7-2
clone size: few
CDR3 protein: CASSFASGRASEQFF
CDR3 DNA: TGTGCCAGCAGCTTCGCCAGCGGGAGGGCCAGTGAGCAGTTCTTC

D gene: .
J gene: TRBJ1-5
V gene: TRBV7-2
clone size: many
CDR3 protein: CASSLRPGGPNQPQHF
CDR3 DNA: TGTGCCAGCAGCTTAAGGCCGGGGGGTCCCAATCAGCCCCAGCATTTT

D gene: TRBD1
J gene: TRBJ2-7
V gene: TRBV18
clone size: .
CDR3 protein: CASSPGQGEGQYF
CDR3 DNA: TGTGCCAGCTCACCAGGACAGGGAGAGGGGCAGTACTTC

D gene: .
J gene: TRBJ2-5
V gene: TRBV9
clone size: few
CDR3 protein: CASSVDERKETQYF
CDR3 DNA: TGTGCCAGCAGCGTAGATGAGCGGAAAGAGACCCAGTACTTC

D gene: TRBD2
J gene: TRBJ2-2
V gene: TRBV7-2
clone size: few
CDR3 protein: CASSSLTSGGARIGGELFF
CDR3 DNA: TGTGCCAGCAGCTCCTTGACTAGCGGGGGGGCCAGGATCGGCGGGGAGCTGTTTTTT

D gene: .
J gene: TRBJ2-7
V gene: TRBV7-2
clone size: many
CDR3 protein: CASSTTYEQYF
CDR3 DNA: TGTGCCAGCAGCACTACCTACGAGCAGTACTTC

D gene: .
J gene: TRBJ1-1
V gene: TRBV27
clone size: .
CDR3 protein: CSSALKGGRNTEAFF
CDR3 DNA: TGTTCCAGCGCTCTTAAGGGAGGGAGGAACACTGAAGCTTTCTTT

D gene: .
J gene: TRBJ2-1
V gene: TRBV11-2
clone size: many
CDR3 protein: CASSRGTPSYNEQFF
CDR3 DNA: TGTGCCAGCAGCCGAGGGACTCCCTCCTACAATGAGCAGTTCTTC

D gene: .
J gene: TRBJ2-3
V gene: TRBV3-1
clone size: many
CDR3 protein: CASSQDPRAGQYF
CDR3 DNA: TGTGCCAGCAGCCAAGATCCTCGAGCGGGGCAGTATTTT

D gene: TRBD1
J gene: TRBJ2-7
V gene: TRBV19
clone size: .
CDR3 protein: CASNDRGHEQYF
CDR3 DNA: TGTGCCAGTAATGACAGGGGCCACGAGCAGTACTTC

D gene: .
J gene: TRBJ1-5
V gene: TRBV14
clone size: .
CDR3 protein: CASSQDRQGGGVGNQPQHF
CDR3 DNA: TGTGCCAGCAGCCAAGATCGTCAGGGAGGGGGGGTTGGCAATCAGCCCCAGCATTTT

D gene: TRBD1
J gene: TRBJ2-2
V gene: TRBV5-1
clone size: .
CDR3 protein: CASSQTPPGTANTGELFF
CDR3 DNA: TGCGCCAGCAGCCAAACCCCCCCGGGGACAGCGAACACCGGGGAGCTGTTTTTT

D gene: TRBD2
J gene: TRBJ2-1
V gene: TRBV12-3/TRBV12-4
clone size: few
CDR3 protein: CASSLGLAGRRDEQFF
CDR3 DNA: TGTGCCAGCAGTCTTGGACTAGCGGGGCGGAGGGATGAGCAGTTCTTC

D gene: TRBD2
J gene: TRBJ2-7
V gene: TRBV6-1
clone size: few
CDR3 protein: CASSIREAGYEQYF
CDR3 DNA: TGTGCCAGCAGCATCCGGGAGGCCGGTTACGAGCAGTACTTC

D gene: .
J gene: TRBJ2-7
V gene: TRBV12-3/TRBV12-4
clone size: .
CDR3 protein: CASSPPGSNEQYF
CDR3 DNA: TGTGCCAGCAGTCCACCCGGAAGTAACGAGCAGTACTTC

D gene: .
J gene: TRBJ2-2
V gene: TRBV7-7
clone size: many
CDR3 protein: CASSRQATNTGELFF
CDR3 DNA: TGTGCTAGCAGCAGACAGGCTACGAACACCGGGGAGCTGTTTTTT